Listed below are T cell receptor beta chains from one sample, sequenced in a study of beta chain features in type 1 diabetes. Produced via immunoSEQ multiplex PCR; TCRdb's table is partial and in-frame only. The sample has approximately 150,000 clones, about 10% seen once. The sequenced material came from naive CD4+ T cells from blood. These receptors originate from a man between 18 and 35 years old in good health. The CDR3 runs from the conserved cysteine through the conserved F or W. D genes are given only for firm matches. Clone size is not always given. Where it is, it says once, few, many or a class for expanded clones.

size | J | D | V | DNA | CDR3
many | TRBJ2-3 | NA | TRBV18 | TGTGCCAGCTCACCACTACAGTCCACGGGGGATACGCAGTATTTT | CASSPLQSTGDTQYF
few | TRBJ2-7 | NA | TRBV5-1 | TGCGCCAGCAGCTTGCCGTCCGGGACTGATCCCTACGAGCAGTACTTC | CASSLPSGTDPYEQYF
few | TRBJ2-7 | NA | TRBV7-2 | TGTGCCAGCAGCCCAACCCCTAACTACGAGCAGTACTTC | CASSPTPNYEQYF
NA | TRBJ1-1 | NA | TRBV18 | TGTGCCAGCTCTCATGAACAGGGCCCGTACACTGAAGCTTTCTTT | CASSHEQGPYTEAFF
NA | TRBJ2-1 | TRBD2 | TRBV7-8 | TGTGCCAGCAGCTCTTGGTCCGGGACTAGCGGGGACAATGAGCAGTTCTTC | CASSSWSGTSGDNEQFF
NA | TRBJ1-3 | NA | TRBV11-2 | TGTGCCAGATTCCAGGGACTCTCTGGAAACACCATATATTTT | CARFQGLSGNTIYF
NA | TRBJ1-5 | TRBD1 | TRBV5-1 | TGCGCCAGCAGCTTGGGGACAGGGGGGAGCAATCAGCCCCAGCATTTT | CASSLGTGGSNQPQHF
NA | TRBJ2-3 | TRBD2 | TRBV5-4 | TGTGCCAGCAGCAAAGCTAGCGGGGGTTGGGATACGCAGTATTTT | CASSKASGGWDTQYF
many | TRBJ2-7 | NA | TRBV30 | TGTGCCTGGAGTGGGGCCCCCTACGAGCAGTACTTC | CAWSGAPYEQYF
NA | TRBJ2-1 | NA | TRBV5-5 | TGTGCCAGCGGACTTACTACTAGCTCCTACAATGAGCAGTTCTTC | CASGLTTSSYNEQFF
few | TRBJ2-7 | TRBD2 | TRBV28 | TGTGCCAGCAGTGGCGGGGGAGCCTACGAGCAGTACTTC | CASSGGGAYEQYF
few | TRBJ2-7 | NA | TRBV5-1 | TGCGCCAGCAGCGTAACAGGGAACCACGAGCAGTACTTC | CASSVTGNHEQYF
NA | TRBJ2-1 | NA | TRBV7-2 | TGTGCCAGCAGCCCGGGGTCTCTCGGGTACAATGAGCAGTTCTTC | CASSPGSLGYNEQFF
NA | TRBJ2-5 | TRBD1 | TRBV7-2 | TGTGCCAGCAGCTTCAGTAGGGACAGGGTTGAGACCCAGTACTTC | CASSFSRDRVETQYF